One and the same sample provided the 27 T cell receptor beta chains below, sequenced in a study of blood T cell repertoires in COVID-19. The method was immunoSEQ multiplex PCR; TCRdb's version includes in-frame clones alone and lacks a portion of them. This table has 150,000 to 200,000 clones, 75% to 90% appearing once. The specimen sequenced was peripheral blood. The source is a woman of 80 years or more with active or convalescent COVID-19.

This chain uses TRBV5-4 with TRBJ1-1; D gene unclear. The germline V and J ends were trimmed by 0 bases and 0 bases, with 6 bases remaining between them. This CDR3 spans 14 amino acids. From germline, CDR1 is SGHNT and CDR2 YYREEE (reference sequence). The CDR3, as DNA: TGTGCCAGCAGCTTGGGGAGATTGAACACTGAAGCTTTCTTT. This sequence encodes CASSLGRLNTEAFF.

V usage is TRBV6-5 and J usage is TRBJ1-1, with TRBD1 identical over 7 bases. Germline CDR1 is MNHEY and CDR2 is SVGAGI. With V trimmed by 9 bases and J by 11 bases, 21 bases remained unmatched. The CDR3 is 15 residues long. The CDR3 DNA reads as TGTGCCAGTCTATCTAGAGGACAGGTGAACGTGTATGCTTTCTTT. It encodes CASLSRGQVNVYAFF.

This clone was recorded only once. This chain uses TRBV5-1 with TRBJ2-7, with a possible D match to TRBD1 (6 bases). The CDR3 is made up of 15 amino acids. The germline V gene has CDR1 SGHRS and CDR2 YFSETQ. V was cut by 5 bases and J by 1 base, with 16 bases left in between. The CDR3 here is CASRDSGVSSYEQYF. In DNA, the CDR3 is TGCGCCAGCAGAGATTCAGGGGTGAGTTCCTACGAGCAGTACTTC.

This chain uses TRBV5-4 with TRBJ2-7; 11 bases fit TRBD1. This CDR3 comprises 14 residues. Germline loops: CDR1 SGHNT, CDR2 YYREEE (reference sequence). The V gene end was trimmed by 4 bases and the J gene end by 2 bases; junction bases not matched to a gene: 2. CDR3: CASSRDRGTYEQYF. CDR3 bases: TGTGCCAGCAGCAGGGACAGGGGGACCTACGAGCAGTACTTC.

CDR3 coding DNA: TGTGCCAGCAGTTACGGACAGGGGGCTACTGATACGCAGTATTTT. Translated, it gives CASSYGQGATDTQYF. V gene TRBV6-5 combines with J gene TRBJ2-3; 11 nucleotides line up with TRBD1. This CDR3 is built from 15 residues. CDR1 is MNHEY and CDR2 is SVGAGI in the germline V gene. V lost 2 bases, J lost 6 bases, and 4 bases stayed unmatched.

The chain combines TRBV19 with TRBJ1-1; 7 nucleotides match TRBD1. This CDR3 spans 14 amino acids. Germline V CDR1 and CDR2: LNHDA, SQIVND (reference sequence). V shed 1 base and J 5 bases; nucleotides not matched to a gene: 4. The CDR3 bases are TGTGCCAGTAGTATAGTAGGGGGCGTAACTGAAGCTTTCTTT. Encoded protein: CASSIVGGVTEAFF.

A remark on this clone: Additional DNA sequences in this sample encode the identical CDR3. V usage is TRBV13 and J usage is TRBJ1-3, with TRBD1 identical over 7 bases. This CDR3 comprises 18 residues. Germline CDR1 PRHDT, CDR2 FYEKMQ (reference sequence). Trimming cost V 9 bases and J 0 bases; bases outside gene matches: 17. As DNA, the CDR3 is TGTGCCAGTAGCCCAAGCCGGATTAGGGGGCGCTCTGGAAACACCATATATTTT. It yields the protein CASSPSRIRGRSGNTIYF.

The genes are TRBV6-6 and TRBJ2-7, with a tentative D call TRBD2 (6 bases). CDR3 length: 13 residues. Germline CDR1 and CDR2: MNHNY and SVGAGI (reference sequence). Between the trimmed V and J ends, which lost 2 bases and 2 bases, there was a span of 7 bases. The CDR3 sequence is CASSYGGTYEQYF. DNA for the CDR3: TGTGCCAGCAGTTACGGGGGGACCTACGAGCAGTACTTC.

The rearrangement links TRBV28 to TRBJ2-3; D is uncertain. V lost 8 bases to trimming and J lost 0 bases, with 6 bases between them. CDR1 MDHEN and CDR2 SYDVKM come from the germline V gene. The CDR3 covers 12 residues. Here the CDR3 reads CASHTSTDTQYF. CDR3 coding DNA: TGTGCCAGCCATACTAGCACAGATACGCAGTATTTT.

V and J are TRBV6-1 and TRBJ2-5; D is ambiguous. The CDR3 length is 14 residues. Trimming took 1 base from V and 7 from J, leaving 13 bases between them. Germline loops: CDR1 MNHNS, CDR2 SASEGT. The CDR3 here is CASSEGPSAWTQYF. CDR3 nucleotide sequence: TGTGCCAGCAGTGAAGGGCCCAGTGCTTGGACCCAGTACTTC.

V and J are TRBV19 and TRBJ2-1; 10 bases map to TRBD2. This CDR3 region has 17 residues. The ends lost 5 bases at V and 0 bases at J; junction bases unmatched: 7. CDR1 and CDR2 (germline): LNHDA, SQIVND (reference sequence). CDR3 sequence (DNA): TGTGCCAGTAGTTTCTCTAGCGGGGGTAGCTCCTACAATGAGCAGTTCTTC. It yields the protein CASSFSSGGSSYNEQFF.

The rearrangement links TRBV11-1 to TRBJ2-7, with a possible D match to TRBD1 (7 bases). The V gene's germline CDR1 is SGHAT and CDR2 FQDESV (reference sequence). V lost 3 bases to trimming and J lost 9 bases, with 18 bases between them. This CDR3 spans 14 amino acids. DNA of the CDR3: TGTGCCAGCAGCTTGCAGGGGGGCCCGGTCGTGCAGTACTTC. It yields the protein CASSLQGGPVVQYF.

The chain combines TRBV7-2 with TRBJ1-1; 7 positions agree with TRBD1. Per the germline V gene, CDR1 is SGHTA and CDR2 is FQGNSA. V was pared by 7 bases and J by 7 bases, with 12 bases of the junction left unmatched. There are 14 residues in the CDR3. The CDR3 bases are TGTGCCAGCATCCCCACGACAGGGAAATATGAAGCTTTCTTT. Translated, it gives CASIPTTGKYEAFF.

This clone has ten or more counts. J is TRBJ1-6 and V is TRBV3-1 (or the pseudogene TRBV3-2); perhaps TRBD1 as D (5 bases). The V gene lost 0 bases and the J gene lost 8 bases, with 23 bases spanning the gap. The V gene's germline CDR1 is LGHDT and CDR2 YNNKEL (reference sequence). The length of the CDR3 is 19 residues. The CDR3 sequence is CASSQDLPGTVAGDSPLHF. The DNA for the CDR3 is TGTGCCAGCAGCCAAGATCTGCCAGGGACTGTGGCTGGTGATTCACCCCTCCACTTT.

V and J are TRBV30 and TRBJ1-1; tentative D call: TRBD1 (6 bases). The CDR3 consists of 10 residues. Trimming shortened V by 5 bases and J by 7 bases, and 8 bases separated the two germline ends. The germline V gene has CDR1 GTSNPN and CDR2 SVGIG (reference sequence). This chain's CDR3 is CAWGRGEAFF. The CDR3 DNA reads as TGTGCCTGGGGCAGGGGTGAAGCTTTCTTT.

As concerns this clone: An end of the junction does not agree with germline; a read error may underlie this. The V gene is TRBV7-7, the J gene TRBJ1-1, with a tentative D call TRBD1 (6 bases). The CDR3 has 15 residues. Germline lookup yields CDR1 SSHAT and CDR2 FNYEAQ (reference sequence). This CDR3 reads CASSPLRGADTEAFF. For the CDR3, the DNA is TGTGCTAGCAGCCCCCTTCGGGGGGCGGACACTGAAGCTTTCTTT.

V and J are TRBV12-5 and TRBJ1-5, with D possibly matching TRBD1 (6 bases). This CDR3 is built from 15 residues. Germline V lookup: CDR1 LGHNT, CDR2 FRNRAP. Trimming cost V 2 bases and J 6 bases, with 14 bases left between them. The CDR3 DNA reads TGTGCTAGTGGTTTGTCAGGGGTTCATCCTCAGCCCCAGCATTTT. Protein product: CASGLSGVHPQPQHF.

V is TRBV6-6 and J is TRBJ1-1, with 8 positions matching TRBD1. Germline values: CDR1 MNHNY, CDR2 SVGAGI (reference sequence). This CDR3 has 14 residues. V shed 6 bases and J 4 bases; nucleotides not matched to a gene: 7. The chain's CDR3 is CASSHGQGPTEAFF. CDR3 nucleotides: TGTGCCAGCAGCCACGGACAGGGACCCACTGAAGCTTTCTTT.

The J gene is TRBJ1-5, the V gene TRBV5-8; TRBD1 might be the D (6 bases). V was pared by 0 bases and J by 4 bases, with 11 bases between. The CDR3 has 15 residues. Germline loops: CDR1 SGHTS, CDR2 YDEGEE. The CDR3 DNA reads TGTGCCAGCAGCTTGGAGGGACAACAGAATCAGCCCCAGCATTTT. Encoded protein: CASSLEGQQNQPQHF.

The chain joins TRBV11-3 to TRBJ1-3, with D hard to call. The germline CDR1 and CDR2 sequences are SGHNT and YENEEA. The CDR3 totals 15 residues. Trimming cost V 1 base and J 2 bases, with 9 bases left between them. CDR3 nucleotides: TGTGCCAGCAGCTTAGGCGGGGAACCTGGAAACACCATATATTTT. Translation: CASSLGGEPGNTIYF.

The chain has TRBV6-5 and TRBJ1-1; 7 nucleotides match TRBD1. The CDR3 has 13 residues. Germline assignment: CDR1 MNHEY and CDR2 SVGAGI. V shed 6 bases, J shed 5 bases, and the junction held 6 bases outside the gene matches. CDR3 sequence: CASSDRAGTEAFF. CDR3 in DNA: TGTGCCAGCAGCGACAGGGCTGGAACTGAAGCTTTCTTT.

A single count supports this clone. The chain recombines TRBV19 with TRBJ2-2; 8 bases line up with TRBD2. Germline CDR1 reads LNHDA; CDR2 reads SQIVND (reference sequence). This CDR3 spans 15 amino acids. Trimming removed 6 bases from V and 4 bases from J; junction bases left unmatched: 7. CDR3 in amino acids: CASSQRGYFTGELFF. DNA for the CDR3: TGTGCCAGTAGCCAGCGGGGGTACTTCACCGGGGAGCTGTTTTTT.

J is TRBJ2-5 and V is TRBV7-9, with TRBD2 identical over 12 bases. The CDR3 extends over 16 amino acids. The ends lost 3 bases at V and 2 bases at J; junction bases unmatched: 4. The V gene's germline CDR1 is SEHNR and CDR2 FQNEAQ (reference sequence). The CDR3 protein is CASSFRTSGDQETQYF. The CDR3 DNA sequence: TGTGCCAGCAGCTTTAGGACTAGCGGGGATCAAGAGACCCAGTACTTC.

The chain joins TRBV5-6 to TRBJ2-7; TRBD1 matches at 7 bases. The CDR3 has 15 amino acids. V shed 1 base and J 4 bases; nucleotides not matched to a gene: 8. CDR1 SGHDT and CDR2 YYEEEE come from the germline V gene. The CDR3: CASSLRTGRGYEQYF. CDR3 coding DNA: TGTGCCAGCAGCTTGAGGACAGGTAGGGGGTACGAGCAGTACTTC.

This clone was seen a handful of times. The V call is TRBV10-2, the J call TRBJ2-7; 10 bases are shared with TRBD1. V shed 8 bases and J 0 bases; nucleotides not matched to a gene: 7. Germline V gene sequence: CDR1 WSHSY, CDR2 SAAADI. The CDR3 is 15 amino acids. The CDR3, as DNA: TGCGCCAGCGGGATGGGACAGGGGAGCTCCTACGAGCAGTACTTC. Protein: CASGMGQGSSYEQYF.

The J gene is TRBJ1-2, the V gene TRBV5-8; D perhaps matches TRBD1 (6 bases). Trimming shortened V by 4 bases and J by 5 bases, and 12 bases separated the two germline ends. Germline CDR1 SGHTS, CDR2 YDEGEE. The CDR3 totals 13 residues. This chain's CDR3 is CASSPGQLYGYTF. CDR3 nucleotides: TGTGCCAGCAGCCCAGGACAGCTATATGGCTACACCTTC. The entire variable domain, with the rest obtained from reference TRBV5-8 and TRBJ1-2, is as follows: EAGVTQSPTHLIKTRGQQATLRCSPISGHTSVYWYQQALGLGLQFLLWYDEGEERNRGNFPPRFSGRQFPNYSSELNVNALELEDSALYLCASSPGQLYGYTFGSGTRLTVV.

The sample holds a few counts of this clone. The chain couples TRBV5-1 to TRBJ2-1; TRBD2 aligns across 10 bases. The junction had 3 bases not matched to a gene; V was cut back by 0 bases and J by 6 bases. Germline V gene lookup returns CDR1 SGHRS and CDR2 YFSETQ. This CDR3 contains 15 residues. The CDR3 nucleotides are TGCGCCAGCAGCTTGGGACCTAGCGGGGGCAATGAGCAGTTCTTC. Encoded protein: CASSLGPSGGNEQFF.